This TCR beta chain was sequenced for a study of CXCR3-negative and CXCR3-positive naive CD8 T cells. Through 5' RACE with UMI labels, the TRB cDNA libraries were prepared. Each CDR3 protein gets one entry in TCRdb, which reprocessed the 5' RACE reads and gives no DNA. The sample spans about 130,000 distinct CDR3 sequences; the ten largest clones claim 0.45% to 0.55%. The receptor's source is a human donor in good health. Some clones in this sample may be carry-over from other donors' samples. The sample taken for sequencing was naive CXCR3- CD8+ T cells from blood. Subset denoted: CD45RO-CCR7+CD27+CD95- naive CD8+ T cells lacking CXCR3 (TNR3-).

This chain's CDR3 is CAWTVGTSENEQFF. The chain recombines TRBV30 with TRBJ2-1; TCRdb calls TRBD2, which cannot be checked without DNA. Looked up from germline, CDR1 is GTSNPN and CDR2 is SVGIG (reference sequence). The CDR3 is 14 residues long.